A single sample gave rise to the 29 T cell receptor beta chains below, sequenced in a study of human T cells and chemical hapten exposure. Regarding time point: pre-sensitization, week 0. Regarding treatment: therapeutic diphenylcyclopropenone sensitization with weekly scalp DPC. TCRdb processed the RACE reads anew with MiXCR; each CDR3 protein has one entry. The sample records roughly 380,000 distinct CDR3 sequences, 5% to 6.5% being singletons. Sequenced material: whole blood, taken in connection with sensitization to the hapten diphenylcyclopropenone (DPC). The receptors here all came from a woman between 50 and 59 years old with alopecia areata. Some clones in this sample may be carry-over from other donors' samples.

This clonotype was detected ten times or more. The chain links TRBV29-1 to TRBJ1-2; D remains unclear. Between the trimmed V and J ends, which lost 7 bases and 14 bases, there was a span of 17 bases. Germline-derived CDR1 and CDR2 are SQVTM and ANQGSEA. The CDR3 has 10 residues. Written as DNA, the CDR3 is TGCAGCGCCTATACAGACGGCTTTACCTTC. This sequence encodes CSAYTDGFTF.

This clonotype showed up many times. This chain links TRBV5-1 with TRBJ1-1; tentative D call: TRBD1 (6 bases). CDR1 and CDR2 (germline): SGHRS, YFSETQ. Deletions cut 1 base from V and 7 bases from J, with 11 bases between. The length of the CDR3 is 13 residues. The CDR3 is CASSLSGAGEAFF. For the CDR3, the DNA is TGCGCCAGCAGCTTGTCAGGGGCGGGTGAAGCTTTCTTT.

The rearrangement joins TRBV5-5 to TRBJ1-5; possibly TRBD1 for D (6 bases). This CDR3 comprises 15 residues. Germline loops: CDR1 SGHKS, CDR2 YYEKEE (reference sequence). Between the trimmed V and J ends, which lost 2 bases and 7 bases, there was a span of 16 bases. The DNA of the CDR3 is TGTGCCAGCAGCTTATCAGGGGACGCTGGGCAGCCCCAGCATTTT. Translating gives CASSLSGDAGQPQHF. The full variable domain, rest sourced from reference TRBV5-5 and TRBJ1-5, is DAGVTQSPTHLIKTRGQQVTLRCSPISGHKSVSWYQQVLGQGPQFIFQYYEKEERGRGNFPDRFSARQFPNYSSELNVNALLLGDSALYLCASSLSGDAGQPQHFGDGTRLSIL.

At least ten counts were recorded for this clonotype. The chain combines TRBV12-5 with TRBJ1-2; unclear D gene. With 0 bases removed from V and 4 bases from J, the gap between germline ends came to 15 bases. Germline lookup yields CDR1 LGHNT and CDR2 FRNRAP. This CDR3 contains 16 residues. This CDR3 reads CASGLVLGSSRYGYTF. CDR3 nucleotide sequence: TGTGCTAGTGGTTTGGTACTCGGCAGCTCTCGCTATGGCTACACCTTC.

The rearrangement links TRBV7-9 to TRBJ2-3, with a possible D match to TRBD2 (5 bases). Looked up from germline, CDR1 is SEHNR and CDR2 is FQNEAQ (reference sequence). The CDR3 has 13 residues. Trimming stripped 6 bases from V and 5 bases from J, with 12 bases between. CDR3 coding DNA: TGTGCCAGCAGGCGCGCGGCGGGAGATACGCAGTATTTT. It yields the protein CASRRAAGDTQYF. The complete variable domain, with remaining parts taken from reference TRBV7-9 and TRBJ2-3, reads DTGVSQNPRHKITKRGQNVTFRCDPISEHNRLYWYRQTLGQGPEFLTYFQNEAQLEKSRLLSDRFSAERPKGSFSTLEIQRTEQGDSAMYLCASRRAAGDTQYFGPGTRLTVL.

This clonotype was counted only a few times. The chain links TRBV10-3 to TRBJ2-1, with D maybe TRBD1 (5 bases). V dropped 0 bases and J dropped 6 bases, with 15 bases sitting between them. The CDR3 spans 16 residues. Germline-derived CDR1 and CDR2 are ENHRY and SYGVKD. CDR3 DNA sequence: TGTGCCATCAGTGAGTCTCTTGACAGCGCCATCAATGAGCAGTTCTTC. Encoded protein: CAISESLDSAINEQFF.

This clonotype was counted many times. The chain combines TRBV3-1 with TRBJ1-4; maybe TRBD1 (6 bases). The CDR3 is 15 amino acids. The V gene's germline CDR1 is LGHDT and CDR2 YNNKEL (reference sequence). The ends were cut back, 6 bases at V and 5 bases at J, with 16 bases in the middle. The CDR3 DNA is TGTGCCAGCAGGGAACAGGGTGGTCAAAATGAAAAACTGTTTTTT. It is translated as CASREQGGQNEKLFF.

The gene calls are TRBV5-1 and TRBJ1-2; D possibly corresponds to TRBD1 (5 bases). Per germline, CDR1 SGHRS and CDR2 YFSETQ. The ends were cut back, 1 base at V and 4 bases at J, with 14 bases in the middle. CDR3 size: 15 residues. CDR3 sequence: CASSLPQPGTYGYTF. The DNA for the CDR3 is TGCGCCAGCAGCTTGCCACAGCCTGGGACCTATGGCTACACCTTC.

This clonotype has ten or more counts. The V and J genes are TRBV28 and TRBJ2-1, with TRBD2 identical over 9 bases. Per the germline V gene, CDR1 is MDHEN and CDR2 is SYDVKM. V lost 1 base, J lost 0 bases, and 4 bases stayed unmatched. This CDR3 spans 17 amino acids. The CDR3 bases are TGTGCCAGCAGTTTATTTGCGGGAGGGAGCTCCTACAATGAGCAGTTCTTC. Amino acid sequence: CASSLFAGGSSYNEQFF. Based on the CDR3 plus reference TRBV28 and TRBJ2-1, the full variable domain is DVKVTQSSRYLVKRTGEKVFLECVQDMDHENMFWYRQDPGLGLRLIYFSYDVKMKEKGDIPEGYSVSREKKERFSLILESASTNQTSMYLCASSLFAGGSSYNEQFFGPGTRLTVL.

This clonotype was observed many times. CDR3 DNA: TGTGCCAGCAGCTCGGGACTAGCGGGAGGGCCGTACGAGCAGTACTTC. Translated: CASSSGLAGGPYEQYF. The rearrangement links TRBV12-3 or TRBV12-4 to TRBJ2-7; 16 nucleotides align to TRBD2. V was pared by 6 bases and J by 4 bases, with 6 bases of the junction left unmatched. The CDR3 loop spans 16 amino acids.

Ten or more counts support this clonotype. The V call is TRBV2, the J call TRBJ2-3; D remains unclear. Germline-derived CDR1 and CDR2 are SNHLY and FYNNEI. V was trimmed by 5 bases and J by 2 bases, leaving 8 bases between them. The CDR3 sequence is 13 residues long. The CDR3 here is CASSTGSTDTQYF. CDR3 coding DNA: TGTGCCAGCAGTACTGGGTCCACAGATACGCAGTATTTT.

A word on this clonotype: A much larger clone is a single base away; this may be a read error. The V and J genes are TRBV11-2 and TRBJ2-3; unclear D gene. This CDR3 is 11 amino acids long. Per the germline V gene, CDR1 is SGHAT and CDR2 is FQNNGV. The V and J ends lost 8 bases and 5 bases respectively, with 8 bases between them. CDR3 protein: CASGFRDTQYF. The DNA of the CDR3 is TGTGCCAGCGGGTTCAGAGATACGCAGTATTTT.

In this sample, this clonotype turned up many times. The chain uses TRBV24-1 and TRBJ1-1, with TRBD1 matching over 10 bases. The V and J ends lost 4 bases and 7 bases, in that order; junction bases with no gene match: 8. Germline V lookup: CDR1 KGHDR, CDR2 SFDVKD. The CDR3 totals 15 residues. The CDR3 nucleotides are TGTGCCACCAGTGAGGGACAGGGGACTTACCTTGAAGCTTTCTTT. This encodes CATSEGQGTYLEAFF.

There are many counts of this clonotype. The chain couples TRBV13 to TRBJ2-7, with D perhaps matching TRBD1 or TRBD2 (5 bases each). The V gene lost 4 bases and the J gene lost 2 bases, with 9 bases spanning the gap. Germline V CDR1 and CDR2: PRHDT, FYEKMQ (reference sequence). The CDR3 is 13 amino acids. The CDR3 loop reads CASSSSGPYEQYF. CDR3 in DNA: TGTGCCAGCAGCTCCTCGGGGCCCTACGAGCAGTACTTC.

This clonotype was picked up many times. V usage is TRBV3-1 and J usage is TRBJ1-1; no definite D call. Trimming pared 4 bases from V and 4 bases from J, leaving 10 bases between. From germline, CDR1 is LGHDT and CDR2 YNNKEL (reference sequence). The CDR3 covers 13 residues. CDR3 protein: CASSRAEGTEAFF. In nucleotides, the CDR3 is TGTGCCAGCAGCCGAGCCGAAGGCACTGAAGCTTTCTTT.

This clonotype has only a few counts. The chain combines TRBV5-1 with TRBJ2-1, with 8 bases that match TRBD1. V was clipped by 4 bases and J by 4 bases; unmatched bases: 10. The germline CDR1 and CDR2 sequences are SGHRS and YFSETQ. The CDR3 contains 16 residues. This chain's CDR3 is CASSEGQGNLYNEQFF. The CDR3 region has the DNA TGCGCCAGCAGCGAAGGACAGGGCAATTTATACAATGAGCAGTTCTTC.

This clonotype was observed at least ten times. The chain is built from TRBV6-2 or TRBV6-3 and TRBJ2-3; 8 nucleotides agree with TRBD1. The CDR3 has 16 residues. The trim removed 2 bases at V and 3 bases at J, leaving 7 bases unmatched. Germline V lookup: CDR1 MNHEY, CDR2 SVGEGT. CDR3 nucleotide sequence: TGTGCCAGCAGTTACCCGGACAGGGTTGGGACAGATACGCAGTATTTT. Its translation is CASSYPDRVGTDTQYF.

In its sample, this clonotype was seen a few times. This sequence joins TRBV6-8 and TRBJ1-5; D is unresolved. Trimming took off 7 bases at V and 0 bases at J, with 22 bases between the two ends. This CDR3 has 18 amino acids. The germline V gene encodes CDR1 MNHGY and CDR2 SAAAGT. The CDR3 sequence: CASNEDHSFGYSNQPQHF. CDR3 nucleotide sequence: TGTGCCAGCAACGAGGACCACTCGTTCGGGTATAGCAATCAGCCCCAGCATTTT.

This clonotype was counted ten times or more. The chain's CDR3 is CASSPGTGGHTEAFF. For the CDR3, the DNA is TGTGCCAGCTCACCAGGGACAGGTGGGCACACTGAAGCTTTCTTT. The chain has TRBV18 and TRBJ1-1; 8 bases are shared with TRBD1. The CDR3 runs to 15 residues. The V segment lost 2 bases and the J segment 3 bases; nucleotides outside the gene matches: 5. Looked up from germline, CDR1 is KGHSH and CDR2 is LQKENI.

This clonotype came up a few times. V gene TRBV3-1 combines with J gene TRBJ1-5; maybe TRBD1 (5 bases). The CDR3 is 14 amino acids. CDR1 and CDR2 (germline): LGHDT, YNNKEL (reference sequence). V was shortened by 2 bases and J by 3 bases, with 8 bases between the two germline ends. CDR3 nucleotide sequence: TGTGCCAGCAGCCAAACAGGTATCAATCAGCCCCAGCATTTT. As protein: CASSQTGINQPQHF. Looking up the rest from reference TRBV3-1 and TRBJ1-5 gives the full variable domain: DTAVSQTPKYLVTQMGNDKSIKCEQNLGHDTMYWYKQDSKKFLKIMFSYNNKELIINETVPNRFSPKSPDKAHLNLHINSLELGDSAVYFCASSQTGINQPQHFGDGTRLSIL.

This clonotype was seen ten or more times. The chain carries TRBV29-1 and TRBJ2-1; tentatively, D is TRBD1 or TRBD2 (5 bases each). From germline, CDR1 is SQVTM and CDR2 ANQGSEA. The CDR3 contains 13 residues. The ends were cut back, 7 bases at V and 2 bases at J, with 12 bases in the middle. Here the CDR3 DNA reads TGCAGCGCAGCGGAGACAGCCTACAATGAGCAGTTCTTC. Translated, it gives CSAAETAYNEQFF.

This clonotype occurred a few times. This chain links TRBV4-1 with TRBJ2-1, with D perhaps being TRBD1 or TRBD2 (5 bases each). CDR1 MGHRA and CDR2 YSYEKL come from the germline V gene. Trimming stripped 3 bases from V and 0 bases from J, with 15 bases between. CDR3 length: 17 residues. Here the CDR3 DNA reads TGCGCCAGCAGCCAGATCCTCGGGACGAGCTCCTACAATGAGCAGTTCTTC. Translated: CASSQILGTSSYNEQFF.

This clonotype came up many times. This sequence joins TRBV6-5 and TRBJ2-7; 11 nucleotides agree with TRBD1. V gave up 0 bases and J gave up 3 bases; unmatched junction bases: 1. The germline CDR1 and CDR2 sequences are MNHEY and SVGAGI. This CDR3 is 15 amino acids long. The CDR3 nucleotides are TGTGCCAGCAGTTACTCCGGGACAGGGGGCTACGAGCAGTACTTC. As protein: CASSYSGTGGYEQYF.

This clonotype was observed a few times. V gene TRBV5-1 combines with J gene TRBJ2-3, with D unclear. This CDR3 has 14 amino acids. The germline V gene has CDR1 SGHRS and CDR2 YFSETQ. The V gene lost 1 base and the J gene lost 1 base, with 7 bases spanning the gap. The CDR3 nucleotides read TGCGCCAGCAGCTTGTTTGGCCGCACAGATACGCAGTATTTT. This gives the protein CASSLFGRTDTQYF.

This clonotype was picked up many times. The chain employs TRBV25-1 and TRBJ2-5; 7 bases agree with TRBD2. CDR1 is MGHDK and CDR2 is SYGVNS in the germline V gene. This CDR3 comprises 14 residues. After removal of 10 bases from V and 4 bases from J, the junction contained 12 bases not matched to a gene. This CDR3 is CAIAGRGAGETQYF. DNA for the CDR3: TGTGCCATCGCGGGGAGGGGCGCAGGAGAGACCCAGTACTTC.

The J gene is TRBJ1-1, the V gene TRBV6-5; perhaps TRBD1 as D (6 bases). Germline assignment: CDR1 MNHEY and CDR2 SVGAGI. V was clipped by 2 bases and J by 5 bases, with 9 bases between them. The CDR3 length is 13 residues. Written as DNA, the CDR3 is TGTGCCAGCAGTTACCAGGGGACGACTGAAGCTTTCTTT. This codes for CASSYQGTTEAFF.

This clonotype was observed at least ten times. This sequence joins TRBV29-1 and TRBJ2-2; D might be TRBD2 (5 bases). Germline CDR1 and CDR2: SQVTM and ANQGSEA. Between the trimmed V and J ends, which lost 7 bases and 0 bases, there was a span of 12 bases. The CDR3 sequence is 14 residues long. CDR3 nucleotides: TGCAGCGCCCAAGGACTGACGAACACCGGGGAGCTGTTTTTT. It codes for CSAQGLTNTGELFF.

This clonotype was detected ten times or more. V gene TRBV12-3 or TRBV12-4 combines with J gene TRBJ2-3; 9 nucleotides line up with TRBD2. The CDR3 runs to 12 residues. V lost 5 bases to trimming and J lost 10 bases; unmatched junction nucleotides: 4. The CDR3 sequence: CASSLIAGAQYF. Here the CDR3 DNA reads TGTGCCAGCAGTCTAATAGCGGGGGCGCAGTATTTT.

This clonotype has at least ten counts. This chain joins TRBV27 and TRBJ2-1; 15 nucleotides match TRBD2. The junction had 8 bases not matched to a gene; V was cut back by 7 bases and J by 4 bases. Per the germline V gene, CDR1 is MNHEY and CDR2 is SMNVEV (reference sequence). There are 17 residues in the CDR3. The CDR3 is CASKPVGLAGGYNEQFF. The CDR3 nucleotides are TGTGCCAGCAAGCCTGTCGGACTAGCGGGAGGGTACAATGAGCAGTTCTTC.